The sequence of this TCR beta chain was determined in a study of blood T cell repertoires in COVID-19. Background on the study: The United States, Italy and Spain supplied acute and convalescent COVID-19 samples. Sample material is recorded as cDNA or gDNA derived from T cells, B-cell-depleted T cells, or PBMCs.

Per the authors' pipeline: Estimation of nucleated cell counts was performed using reference gene primer amplification. Using immunoSEQ multiplex PCR, the repertoire was profiled, and TCRdb retains in-frame clones only, with some absent. V, J and clone size are those of that table, while D and trimming were read from the DNA. The data contain fewer than 600,000 clones, roughly nine tenths of them singletons. Seattle-derived patients entered the study during active infection and were followed longitudinally. The V gene's germline CDR1 is SNHLY and CDR2 FYNNEI. V was trimmed by 5 bases and J by 4 bases, leaving 12 bases between them. The CDR3 has 14 amino acids.

The receptor was derived from a man aged 18 to 35 with COVID-19, enrolled during active disease. The material sequenced was peripheral blood. The rearrangement joins TRBV2 to TRBJ1-5; TRBD1 might be the D (6 bases). The CDR3 nucleotides are TGTGCCAGCAGTAGGGACATTTCTAATCAGCCCCAGCATTTT. This encodes CASSRDISNQPQHF.